The sequence of this TCR beta chain was determined in a study of blood T cell repertoires in COVID-19. Study at large: The United States, Italy and Spain supplied acute and convalescent COVID-19 samples. T cells, B-cell-depleted T cells, or PBMCs supplied cDNA or gDNA.

Original processing notes: Reference gene primers were amplified, and this amplification served to estimate nucleated cell counts. Assay: immunoSEQ multiplex PCR; the TCRdb copy retains only in-frame clones and omits some. The V and J calls and clone size come from that table; D and trimming were worked out from the DNA. The data contain 150,000 to 200,000 clones, 83% of them singletons. V dropped 4 bases and J dropped 0; count of bases not matched to a gene: 5. The CDR3 totals 15 residues. The germline gives CDR1 SGHVS, CDR2 FQNEAQ. This rearrangement joins TRBV7-8 to TRBJ2-7; TRBD2 agrees at 8 bases. Material for sequencing was peripheral blood. The source of this sequence is a woman aged 80 or over with acute or convalescent COVID-19. The CDR3 spells CASSSVAGRSYEQYF. CDR3 bases: TGTGCCAGCAGCTCAGTAGCGGGGCGCTCCTACGAGCAGTACTTC.